The text below deals with one T cell receptor (beta chain). This specimen belongs to a study of blood T cell repertoires in COVID-19. Study-wide context: Collection of acute and convalescent COVID-19 samples took place in the United States, Italy and Spain. Sample material is recorded as cDNA or gDNA derived from T cells, B-cell-depleted T cells, or PBMCs.

The V end lost 6 bases, the J end lost 2 bases, and 16 bases lay between the germline ends. CDR1 SGHAT and CDR2 FQDESV come from the germline V gene (reference sequence). There are 16 residues in the CDR3. Per the original data handling: Amplification of reference gene primers provided the estimated nucleated cell counts. Only in-frame clones appear in the TCRdb table, and some are missing; sequencing was by immunoSEQ multiplex PCR. The DNA was the basis for D and trimming; V, J and clone size are from that table. The sample carries more than 150,000 clones, around four fifths recorded once. The sequence was obtained from a woman in her 30s with acute or convalescent COVID-19. Sequenced material: peripheral blood. This sequence joins TRBV11-1 and TRBJ2-2; D may be TRBD2 (6 bases). CDR3: CASSSRGSGNTGELFF. CDR3 nucleotides: TGTGCCAGCAGTTCACGGGGTAGCGGAAACACCGGGGAGCTGTTTTTT.